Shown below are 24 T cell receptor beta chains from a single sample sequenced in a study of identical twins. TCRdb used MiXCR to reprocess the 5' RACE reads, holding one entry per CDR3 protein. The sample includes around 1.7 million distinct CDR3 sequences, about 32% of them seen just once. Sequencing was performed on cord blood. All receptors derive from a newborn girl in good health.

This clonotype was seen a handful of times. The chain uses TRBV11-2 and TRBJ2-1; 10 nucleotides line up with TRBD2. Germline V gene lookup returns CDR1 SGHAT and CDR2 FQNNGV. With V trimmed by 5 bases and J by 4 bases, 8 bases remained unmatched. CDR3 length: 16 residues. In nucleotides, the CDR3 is TGTGCCAGCAGCGCAATAGCGGGGGGTTTATACAATGAGCAGTTCTTC. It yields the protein CASSAIAGGLYNEQFF.

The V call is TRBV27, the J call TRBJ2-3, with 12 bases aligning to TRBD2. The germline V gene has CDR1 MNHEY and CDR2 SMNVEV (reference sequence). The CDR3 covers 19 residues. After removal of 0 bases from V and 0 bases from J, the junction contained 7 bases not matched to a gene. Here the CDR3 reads CASSLSLGLAGLSTDTQYF. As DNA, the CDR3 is TGTGCCAGCAGTTTATCGCTCGGACTAGCGGGACTTAGCACAGATACGCAGTATTTT.

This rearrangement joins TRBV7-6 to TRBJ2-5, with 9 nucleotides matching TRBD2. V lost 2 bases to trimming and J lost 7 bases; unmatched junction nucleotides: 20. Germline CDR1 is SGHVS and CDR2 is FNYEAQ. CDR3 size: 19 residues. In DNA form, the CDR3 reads TGTGCCAGCAGCTTACGCCCCCCTGCGGGGGGGCTAAGAGAGGTGACCCAGTACTTC. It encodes CASSLRPPAGGLREVTQYF.

The CDR3 nucleotides are TGCGCCAGCAGCCACCGCGGGGCCTTGAACACCGGGGAGCTGTTTTTT. This sequence encodes CASSHRGALNTGELFF. The V call is TRBV4-1, the J call TRBJ2-2; D possibly corresponds to TRBD2 (6 bases). This CDR3 spans 16 amino acids. Germline CDR1 MGHRA, CDR2 YSYEKL. Trimming took 3 bases from V and 1 from J, leaving 12 bases between them.

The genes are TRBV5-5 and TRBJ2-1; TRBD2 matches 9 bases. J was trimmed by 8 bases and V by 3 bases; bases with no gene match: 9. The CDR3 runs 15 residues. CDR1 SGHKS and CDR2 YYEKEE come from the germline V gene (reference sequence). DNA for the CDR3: TGTGCCAGCAGCTCTGTAGCGGGGGTGGCGGATGAGCAGTTCTTC. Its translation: CASSSVAGVADEQFF. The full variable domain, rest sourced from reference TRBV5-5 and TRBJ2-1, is DAGVTQSPTHLIKTRGQQVTLRCSPISGHKSVSWYQQVLGQGPQFIFQYYEKEERGRGNFPDRFSARQFPNYSSELNVNALLLGDSALYLCASSSVAGVADEQFFGPGTRLTVL.

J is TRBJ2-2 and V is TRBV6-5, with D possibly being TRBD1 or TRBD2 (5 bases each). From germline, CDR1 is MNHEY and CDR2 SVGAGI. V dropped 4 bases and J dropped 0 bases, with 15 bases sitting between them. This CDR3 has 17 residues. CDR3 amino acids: CASSWGRGAANTGELFF. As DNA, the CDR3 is TGTGCCAGCAGTTGGGGTAGAGGGGCCGCGAACACCGGGGAGCTGTTTTTT.

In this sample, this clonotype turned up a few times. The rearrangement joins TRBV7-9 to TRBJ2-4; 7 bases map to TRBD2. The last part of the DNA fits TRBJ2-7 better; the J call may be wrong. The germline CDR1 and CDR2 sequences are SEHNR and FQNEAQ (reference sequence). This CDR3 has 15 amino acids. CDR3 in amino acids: CASSPRPGLKDEQYF. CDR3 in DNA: TGTGCCAGCAGCCCCCGGCCGGGACTAAAGGACGAGCAGTACTTC.

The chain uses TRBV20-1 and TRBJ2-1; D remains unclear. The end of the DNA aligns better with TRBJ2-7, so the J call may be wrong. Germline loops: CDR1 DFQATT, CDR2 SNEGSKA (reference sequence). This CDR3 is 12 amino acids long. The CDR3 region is CSARPGHYEQYF. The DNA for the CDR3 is TGCAGTGCTAGACCCGGGCACTACGAGCAGTACTTC.

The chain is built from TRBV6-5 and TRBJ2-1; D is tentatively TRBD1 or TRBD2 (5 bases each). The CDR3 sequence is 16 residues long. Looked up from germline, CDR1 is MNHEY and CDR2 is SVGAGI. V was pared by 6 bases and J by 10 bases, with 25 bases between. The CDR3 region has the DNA TGTGCCAGCAGATTATCCCAGTCCGGGACCCCCTACGAGCAGTTCTTC. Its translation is CASRLSQSGTPYEQFF.

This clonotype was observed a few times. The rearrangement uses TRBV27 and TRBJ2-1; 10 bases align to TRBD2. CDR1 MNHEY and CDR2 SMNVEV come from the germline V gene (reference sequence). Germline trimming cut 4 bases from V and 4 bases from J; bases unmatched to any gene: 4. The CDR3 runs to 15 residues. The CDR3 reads CASSWRTSGYNEQFF. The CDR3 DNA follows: TGTGCCAGCAGTTGGAGGACTAGCGGTTACAATGAGCAGTTCTTC.

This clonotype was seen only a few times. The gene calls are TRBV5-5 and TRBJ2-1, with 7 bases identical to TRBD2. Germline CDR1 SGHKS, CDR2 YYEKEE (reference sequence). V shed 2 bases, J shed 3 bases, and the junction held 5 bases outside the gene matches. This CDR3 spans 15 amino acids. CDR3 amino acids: CASSLAAGNYNEQFF. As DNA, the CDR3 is TGTGCCAGCAGCTTAGCAGCGGGAAACTACAATGAGCAGTTCTTC.

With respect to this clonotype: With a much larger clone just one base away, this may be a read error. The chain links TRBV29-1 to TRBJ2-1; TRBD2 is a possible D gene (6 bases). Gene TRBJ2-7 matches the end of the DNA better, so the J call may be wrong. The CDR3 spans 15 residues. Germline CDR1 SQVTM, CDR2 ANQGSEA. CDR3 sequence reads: CSVVRLAHSYNEQYF. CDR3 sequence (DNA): TGCAGCGTTGTCCGGCTAGCGCACTCCTACAATGAGCAGTACTTC.

CDR3 region: CASSAQLAGAHYEQYF. Written as DNA, the CDR3 is TGTGCCAGCAGTGCCCAACTAGCGGGGGCACACTACGAGCAGTACTTC. The V call is TRBV2, the J call TRBJ2-7, with 11 bases aligning to TRBD2. This CDR3 has 16 amino acids. The germline gives CDR1 SNHLY, CDR2 FYNNEI. The ends lost 4 bases at V and 3 bases at J; junction bases unmatched: 8.

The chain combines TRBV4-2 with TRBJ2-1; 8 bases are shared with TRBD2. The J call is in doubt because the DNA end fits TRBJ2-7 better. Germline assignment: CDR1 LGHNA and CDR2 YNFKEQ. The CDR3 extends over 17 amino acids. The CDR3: CASSQGGLGSSYNEQYF. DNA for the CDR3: TGTGCCAGCAGCCAAGGGGGACTAGGGAGCTCCTACAATGAGCAGTACTTC.

The DNA of the CDR3 is TGTGCCAGCAGCCAAGAAGCTCTAGCGGGGGCCTCCTACGAGCAGTTCTTC. Translation: CASSQEALAGASYEQFF. V gene TRBV3-1 combines with J gene TRBJ2-1, with 10 bases matching TRBD2. CDR3 length: 17 amino acids. V shed 0 bases and J 10 bases; nucleotides not matched to a gene: 12. Germline V CDR1 and CDR2: LGHDT, YNNKEL (reference sequence).

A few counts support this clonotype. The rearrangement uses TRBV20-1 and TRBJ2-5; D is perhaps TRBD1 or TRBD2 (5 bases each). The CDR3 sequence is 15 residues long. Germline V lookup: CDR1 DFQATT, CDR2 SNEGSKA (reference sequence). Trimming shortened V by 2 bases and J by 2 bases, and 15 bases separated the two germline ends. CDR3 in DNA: TGCAGTGCTAGACCGACCCGGGACGAACAAGAGACCCAGTACTTC. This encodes CSARPTRDEQETQYF.

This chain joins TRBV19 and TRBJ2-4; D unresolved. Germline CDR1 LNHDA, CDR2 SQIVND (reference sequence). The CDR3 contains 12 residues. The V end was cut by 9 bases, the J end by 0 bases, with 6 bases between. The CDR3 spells CARMAAKNIQYF. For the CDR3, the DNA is TGTGCCAGAATGGCAGCCAAAAACATTCAGTACTTC.

CDR3 sequence reads: CASSLVLAGVSGQYF. DNA for the CDR3: TGTGCCAGCAGCTTAGTACTAGCGGGAGTCTCGGGGCAGTACTTC. This chain connects TRBV7-9 to TRBJ2-7; 11 positions match TRBD2. Germline values: CDR1 SEHNR, CDR2 FQNEAQ (reference sequence). The CDR3 runs 15 residues. The V and J ends lost 1 base and 9 bases, in that order; junction bases with no gene match: 8.

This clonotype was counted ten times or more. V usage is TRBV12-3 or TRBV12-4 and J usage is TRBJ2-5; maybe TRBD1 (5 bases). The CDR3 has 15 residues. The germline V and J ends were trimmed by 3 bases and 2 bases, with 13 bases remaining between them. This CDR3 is CASSFPGKRQETQYF. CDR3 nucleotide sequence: TGTGCCAGCAGTTTTCCAGGGAAAAGACAAGAGACCCAGTACTTC.

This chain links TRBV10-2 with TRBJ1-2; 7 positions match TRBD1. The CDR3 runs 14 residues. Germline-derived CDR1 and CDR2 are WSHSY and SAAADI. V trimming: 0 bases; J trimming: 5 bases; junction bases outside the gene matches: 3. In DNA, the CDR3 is TGCGCCAGCAGTGAGTCGGACAGGCTATATGGCTACACCTTC. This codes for CASSESDRLYGYTF.

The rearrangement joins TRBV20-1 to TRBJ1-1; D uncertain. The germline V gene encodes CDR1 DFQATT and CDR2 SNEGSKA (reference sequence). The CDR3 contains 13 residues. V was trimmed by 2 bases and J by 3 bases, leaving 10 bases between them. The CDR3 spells CSARPYTDTEAFF. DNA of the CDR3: TGCAGTGCTAGACCATACACGGACACTGAAGCTTTCTTT.

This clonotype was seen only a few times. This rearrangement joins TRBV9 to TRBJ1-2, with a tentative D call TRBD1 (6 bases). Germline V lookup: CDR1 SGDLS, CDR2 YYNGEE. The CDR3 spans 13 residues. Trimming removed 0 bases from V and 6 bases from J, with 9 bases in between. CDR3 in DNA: TGTGCCAGCAGCGTAGATGGGGGGCATGGCTACACCTTC. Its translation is CASSVDGGHGYTF.

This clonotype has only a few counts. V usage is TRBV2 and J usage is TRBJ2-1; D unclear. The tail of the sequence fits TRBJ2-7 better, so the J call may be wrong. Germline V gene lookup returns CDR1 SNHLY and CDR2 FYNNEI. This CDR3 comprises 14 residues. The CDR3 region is CASSRYYTNNEQYF. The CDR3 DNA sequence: TGTGCCAGCAGTAGATACTATACGAACAATGAGCAGTACTTC.

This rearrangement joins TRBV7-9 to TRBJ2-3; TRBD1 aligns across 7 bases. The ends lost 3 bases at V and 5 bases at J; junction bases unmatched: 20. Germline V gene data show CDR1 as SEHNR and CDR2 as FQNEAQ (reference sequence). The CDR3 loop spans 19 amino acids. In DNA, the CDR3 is TGTGCCAGCAGCTTTGGTCCTCTTGCGACAGGGCAACACGGAGATACGCAGTATTTT. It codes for CASSFGPLATGQHGDTQYF.